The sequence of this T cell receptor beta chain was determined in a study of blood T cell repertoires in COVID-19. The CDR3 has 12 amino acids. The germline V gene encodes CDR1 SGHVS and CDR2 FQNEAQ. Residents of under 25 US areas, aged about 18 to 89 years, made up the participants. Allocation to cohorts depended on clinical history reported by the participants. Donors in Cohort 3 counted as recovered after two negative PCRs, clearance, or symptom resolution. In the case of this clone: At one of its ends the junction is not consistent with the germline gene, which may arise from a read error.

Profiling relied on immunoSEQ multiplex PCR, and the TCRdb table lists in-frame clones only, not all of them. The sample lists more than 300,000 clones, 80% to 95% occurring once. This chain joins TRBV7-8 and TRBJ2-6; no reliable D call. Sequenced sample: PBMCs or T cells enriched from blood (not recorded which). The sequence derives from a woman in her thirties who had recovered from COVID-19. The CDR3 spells CASSLENRVVAF. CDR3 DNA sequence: TGTGCCAGCAGCTTAGAAAACCGGGTCGTGGCTTTC.